The clone carrying this TCR beta chain has just a few counts. Its target is not known. With a J-beta primer mix and a sample-barcoded 5' primer, a second PCR ran 7 to 11 cycles. Each cDNA molecule was tagged by a template-switch adaptor with 12 random nucleotides. TCRdb called the 5' RACE reads again in MiXCR, with one record for every CDR3 protein. The data show 2 million or so distinct CDR3 sequences, 49% seen once. These data belong to a study of blood T cells in healthy people across ages. Study-level points and caveats: Expanded clonotype shifts may have been confounded, as the donors had an unknown CMV status. Naive CD4+ cell counts and diversity both ran higher in long-lived than in aged donors.

Trimming pared 5 bases from V and 4 bases from J, leaving 12 bases between. Germline V gene data show CDR1 as MNHEY and CDR2 as SMNVEV (reference sequence). The CDR3 extends over 13 amino acids. The chain carries TRBV27 and TRBJ2-7, with D perhaps matching TRBD1 or TRBD2 (5 bases each). The sequencing input was blood. This clonotype was sampled from a woman in her forties in good health. In nucleotides, the CDR3 is TGTGCCAGCAGTCCGGGACGGCCTTACGAGCAGTACTTC. This sequence encodes CASSPGRPYEQYF.